These 24 T cell receptor beta chains share one sample of origin, sequenced in a study of T cells expressing NK-cell markers. TCRdb re-called the 5' RACE reads and shows each CDR3 protein once, DNA omitted. This sample's table has some 600,000 distinct CDR3 sequences. The sample comprised blood T cells: a sorted CD56 or NKG2C T cell subset, CD4+ or CD8+ T cells, or bulk PBMC T cells (not recorded which). These receptors were collected from a young man in good health.

The rearrangement uses TRBV29-1 and TRBJ2-7. Germline lookup yields CDR1 SQVTM and CDR2 ANQGSEA. The CDR3 runs to 12 residues. CDR3 region: CSVGRSQYEQYF.

V gene TRBV5-1 combines with J gene TRBJ2-1; TCRdb calls TRBD2, which cannot be checked without DNA. The CDR3 consists of 14 residues. Germline lookup yields CDR1 SGHRS and CDR2 YFSETQ. The CDR3 spells CASSPRRGLSEQFF.

The chain has TRBV18 and TRBJ2-1. Looked up from germline, CDR1 is KGHSH and CDR2 is LQKENI. This CDR3 contains 15 residues. CDR3 protein: CASSSPGPPDNEQFF.

The chain links TRBV4-3 to TRBJ2-7; the TCRdb call, TRBD1, lacks DNA for checking. This CDR3 comprises 13 residues. The germline gives CDR1 LGHNA, CDR2 YSLEER. Here the CDR3 reads CASSQKGDGEQYF.

The chain combines TRBV28 with TRBJ2-1; TCRdb lists TRBD1, though no DNA is available to test this call. Germline V gene lookup returns CDR1 MDHEN and CDR2 SYDVKM. The CDR3 runs to 17 residues. The CDR3 loop reads CASSEPDRFNSYNEQFF.

The CDR3 loop is CASSLRPSGSETDTQYF. The rearrangement uses TRBV7-2 and TRBJ2-3; with no DNA, the TCRdb D assignment of TRBD2 cannot be verified. This CDR3 is 17 amino acids long. The germline gives CDR1 SGHTA, CDR2 FQGNSA.

The chain links TRBV24-1 to TRBJ2-3; TCRdb's D call of TRBD2 is untestable without DNA. This CDR3 comprises 16 residues. Germline CDR1 KGHDR, CDR2 SFDVKD. This CDR3 is CATSDFQAGRTDTQYF.

The CDR3 protein is CASSPQSSSGANVLTF. The chain links TRBV18 to TRBJ2-6. From germline, CDR1 is KGHSH and CDR2 LQKENI. This CDR3 contains 16 residues.

The CDR3 reads CASSLSRGQAYGGYTF. The V and J genes are TRBV12-3 or TRBV12-4 and TRBJ1-2; TCRdb selects TRBD1, and the lack of DNA leaves this call unchecked. There are 16 residues in the CDR3.

The chain has TRBV7-2 and TRBJ2-3; TCRdb picks TRBD1, but there is no DNA to check that call. The V gene's germline CDR1 is SGHTA and CDR2 FQGNSA. This CDR3 is built from 14 residues. CDR3 in amino acids: CASSFSRGPDTQYF.

The gene calls are TRBV19 and TRBJ2-3; with no DNA, the TCRdb D assignment of TRBD2 cannot be verified. Germline values: CDR1 LNHDA, CDR2 SQIVND (reference sequence). The CDR3 is made up of 17 amino acids. This CDR3 reads CASSIELAAGGSDTQYF.

The rearrangement uses TRBV28 and TRBJ1-6; TCRdb proposes TRBD1, but this gene call is untestable without DNA. CDR1 and CDR2 from the germline V gene are MDHEN and SYDVKM. This CDR3 contains 18 residues. The CDR3 sequence is CASSPTLSGSSYNSPLHF.

The J gene is TRBJ2-7, the V gene TRBV28; TCRdb calls TRBD2, which cannot be checked without DNA. The CDR3 runs 11 residues. The germline V gene encodes CDR1 MDHEN and CDR2 SYDVKM. CDR3 protein: CASSHAGEQYF. Variable domain in full (rest from reference TRBV28 and TRBJ2-7): DVKVTQSSRYLVKRTGEKVFLECVQDMDHENMFWYRQDPGLGLRLIYFSYDVKMKEKGDIPEGYSVSREKKERFSLILESASTNQTSMYLCASSHAGEQYFGPGTRLTVT.

The genes are TRBV4-1 and TRBJ1-2; TCRdb indicates TRBD1, and absent DNA this call remains unverified. This CDR3 has 18 residues. Looked up from germline, CDR1 is MGHRA and CDR2 is YSYEKL. This CDR3 reads CASSQDLPKSRANYGYTF.

The chain employs TRBV7-6 and TRBJ2-3; TCRdb picks TRBD2, but there is no DNA to check that call. The germline CDR1 and CDR2 sequences are SGHVS and FNYEAQ. CDR3 size: 15 residues. CDR3 loop: CASSLLTRSADTQYF. Full variable domain (missing parts from reference TRBV7-6 and TRBJ2-3): GAGVSQSPRYKVTKRGQDVALRCDPISGHVSLYWYRQALGQGPEFLTYFNYEAQQDKSGLPNDRFSAERPEGSISTLTIQRTEQRDSAMYRCASSLLTRSADTQYFGPGTRLTVL.

The V call is TRBV27, the J call TRBJ2-1; TCRdb names TRBD2, which stays unverified in the absence of DNA. CDR3 size: 15 residues. Germline CDR1 MNHEY, CDR2 SMNVEV (reference sequence). This CDR3 reads CASRPGDQLLDEQFF.

The gene calls are TRBV7-9 and TRBJ2-1. CDR1 is SEHNR, CDR2 FQNEAQ, per germline (reference sequence). The CDR3 totals 15 residues. CDR3 amino acids: CASSLAGSRSNEQFF.

This rearrangement joins TRBV18 to TRBJ2-1. Per germline, CDR1 KGHSH and CDR2 LQKENI. There are 14 residues in the CDR3. CDR3 sequence: CASSPQDAHNEQFF. Full variable domain (remainder filled in from reference TRBV18 and TRBJ2-1): NAGVMQNPRHLVRRRGQEARLRCSPMKGHSHVYWYRQLPEEGLKFMVYLQKENIIDESGMPKERFSAEFPKEGPSILRIQQVVRGDSAAYFCASSPQDAHNEQFFGPGTRLTVL.

The chain recombines TRBV7-7 with TRBJ2-1. The CDR3 totals 15 residues. Germline V gene data show CDR1 as SSHAT and CDR2 as FNYEAQ (reference sequence). The CDR3 spells CASSEGSVNYNEQFF.

V usage is TRBV5-5 and J usage is TRBJ1-6. The length of the CDR3 is 16 residues. Germline loops: CDR1 SGHKS, CDR2 YYEKEE (reference sequence). The CDR3 reads CASSLVGSSYNSPLHF.

The V gene is TRBV4-1, the J gene TRBJ2-3; TCRdb indicates TRBD1, and absent DNA this call remains unverified. This CDR3 comprises 15 residues. Germline V gene data show CDR1 as MGHRA and CDR2 as YSYEKL. This chain's CDR3 is CASSYRDTFTDTQYF.

The chain has TRBV5-6 and TRBJ2-5; TCRdb names TRBD1, which stays unverified in the absence of DNA. The CDR3 contains 15 residues. Germline-derived CDR1 and CDR2 are SGHDT and YYEEEE. The CDR3 spells CASSAPGGPQETQYF. Filled out from reference TRBV5-6 and TRBJ2-5, the complete variable domain reads DAGVTQSPTHLIKTRGQQVTLRCSPKSGHDTVSWYQQALGQGPQFIFQYYEEEERQRGNFPDRFSGHQFPNYSSELNVNALLLGDSALYLCASSAPGGPQETQYFGPGTRLLVL.

The V and J genes are TRBV27 and TRBJ1-5; absent DNA, TCRdb's TRBD1 call cannot be checked. Germline assignment: CDR1 MNHEY and CDR2 SMNVEV (reference sequence). The CDR3 is 15 residues long. This CDR3 reads CASSYTRGQNQPQHF.

The genes are TRBV6-1 and TRBJ2-7; with no DNA, the TCRdb D assignment of TRBD2 cannot be verified. The CDR3 contains 13 residues. The germline V gene encodes CDR1 MNHNS and CDR2 SASEGT. This CDR3 reads CASSRREGDEQYF.